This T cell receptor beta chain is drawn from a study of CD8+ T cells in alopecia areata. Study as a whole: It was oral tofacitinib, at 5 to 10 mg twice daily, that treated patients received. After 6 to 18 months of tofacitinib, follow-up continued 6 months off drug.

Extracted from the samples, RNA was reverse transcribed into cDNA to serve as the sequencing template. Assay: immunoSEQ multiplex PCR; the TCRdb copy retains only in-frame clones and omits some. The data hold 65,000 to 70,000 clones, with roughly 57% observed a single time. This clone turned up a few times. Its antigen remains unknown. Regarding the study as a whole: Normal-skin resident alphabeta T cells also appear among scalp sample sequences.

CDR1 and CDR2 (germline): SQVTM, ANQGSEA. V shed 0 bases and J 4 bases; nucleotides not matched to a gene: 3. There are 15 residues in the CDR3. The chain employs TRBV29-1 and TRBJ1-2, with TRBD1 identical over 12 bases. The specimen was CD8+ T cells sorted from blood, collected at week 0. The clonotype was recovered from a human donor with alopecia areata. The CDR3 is CSVEEGDRGPYGYTF. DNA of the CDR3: TGCAGCGTTGAAGAAGGGGACAGGGGGCCCTATGGCTACACCTTC.